The clone carrying this TCR beta chain turned up a few times. The target antigen is unknown. Study-wide findings and caveats: Greatest tumor Treg TCR overlap was with tumor naive CD4+ cells.

The V gene's germline CDR1 is SEHNR and CDR2 FQNEAQ (reference sequence). This CDR3 has 13 residues. V lost 7 bases and J lost 0, with 9 bases in between. TCRdb redid the calling of the 5' RACE reads with MiXCR, one entry per CDR3 protein. Among about 54,000 distinct CDR3 sequences listed, roughly a sixth were seen once. The V and J genes are TRBV7-9 and TRBJ1-2; D gene ambiguous. This sequence was found in a female donor with breast cancer. Sequencing was performed on naive CD4+ T cells sorted from blood. Subset in this sample: naive CD4+ T cells, CD4+CD45RA+CD25-. The CDR3 here is CASTLAANYGYTF. The CDR3 nucleotides read TGTGCCAGCACCCTAGCAGCTAACTATGGCTACACCTTC.